This TCR beta chain was captured by sequencing in a study of T-cell memory formation after mild COVID-19. Broader study findings: Clones that contracted from day 15 to 85 had balanced CD4/CD8; later expanders were CD4+ biased.

TCRdb re-called the 5' RACE reads through MiXCR, storing one row per CDR3 protein. The sample lists around 320,000 distinct CDR3 sequences; under 30% were seen once. This clonotype occurred many times. Antigen specificity is unknown. From germline, CDR1 is SGHDN and CDR2 FVKESK. Trimming took 0 bases from V and 5 from J; bases not matched to a gene: 13. The CDR3 has 17 residues. This TCR derives from an adult woman who had mild COVID-19 (a few samples of this study predate the infection). Cell type and time point are not known. Material for sequencing was PBMCs or a T cell subset sorted from them (not recorded which). V gene TRBV14 combines with J gene TRBJ2-7; TRBD1 aligns across 7 bases. The CDR3 here is CASSQDHRGWVPDEQYF. CDR3 DNA: TGTGCCAGCAGCCAAGATCACAGGGGCTGGGTTCCGGACGAGCAGTACTTC.